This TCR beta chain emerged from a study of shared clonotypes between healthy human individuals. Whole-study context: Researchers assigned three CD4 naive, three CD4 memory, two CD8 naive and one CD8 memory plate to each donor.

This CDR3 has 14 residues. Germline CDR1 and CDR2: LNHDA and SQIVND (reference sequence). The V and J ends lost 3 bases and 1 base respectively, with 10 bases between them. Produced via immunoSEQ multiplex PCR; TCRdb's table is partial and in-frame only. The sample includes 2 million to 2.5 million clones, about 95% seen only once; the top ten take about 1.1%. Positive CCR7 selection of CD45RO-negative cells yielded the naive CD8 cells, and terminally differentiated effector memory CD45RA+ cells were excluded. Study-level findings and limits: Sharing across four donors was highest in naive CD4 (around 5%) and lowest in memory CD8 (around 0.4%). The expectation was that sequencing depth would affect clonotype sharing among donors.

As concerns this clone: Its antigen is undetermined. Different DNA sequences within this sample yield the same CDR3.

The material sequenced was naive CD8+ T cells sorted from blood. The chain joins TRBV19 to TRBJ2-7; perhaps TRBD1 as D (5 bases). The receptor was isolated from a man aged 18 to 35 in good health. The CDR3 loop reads CASSISGSSYEQYF. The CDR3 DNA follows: TGTGCCAGTAGTATTTCAGGGTCGTCCTACGAGCAGTACTTC. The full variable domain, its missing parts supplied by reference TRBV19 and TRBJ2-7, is DGGITQSPKYLFRKEGQNVTLSCEQNLNHDAMYWYRQDPGQGLRLIYYSQIVNDFQKGDIAEGYSVSREKKESFPLTVTSAQKNPTAFYLCASSISGSSYEQYFGPGTRLTVT.